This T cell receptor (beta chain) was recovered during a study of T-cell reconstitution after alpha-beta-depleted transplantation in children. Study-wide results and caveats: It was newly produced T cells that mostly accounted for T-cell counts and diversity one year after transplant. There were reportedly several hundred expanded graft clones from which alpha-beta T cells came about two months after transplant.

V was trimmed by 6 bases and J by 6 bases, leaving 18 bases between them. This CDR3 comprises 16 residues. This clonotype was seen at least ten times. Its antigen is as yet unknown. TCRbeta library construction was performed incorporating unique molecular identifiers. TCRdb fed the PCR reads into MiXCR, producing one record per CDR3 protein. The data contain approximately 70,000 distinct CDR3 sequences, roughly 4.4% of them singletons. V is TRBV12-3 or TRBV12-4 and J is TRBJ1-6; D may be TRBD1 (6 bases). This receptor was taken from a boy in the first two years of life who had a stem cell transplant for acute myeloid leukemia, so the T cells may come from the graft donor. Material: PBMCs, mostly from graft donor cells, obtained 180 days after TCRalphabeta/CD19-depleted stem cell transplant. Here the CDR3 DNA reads TGTGCCAGCAGACCCACTCCAGGGGCAGGTAATTCACCCCTCCACTTT. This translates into CASRPTPGAGNSPLHF.